The TCR beta chain under discussion was sequenced for a study of CD8 T cells in Susac syndrome. About the research overall: When their blood was taken, the Susac syndrome patients had either not yet had any therapy, were taking corticosteroids, or were taking intravenous immunoglobulin alone.

The RNA input was about 0.5 to 1 ug, and it was reverse transcribed with random hexamers. It was immunoSEQ multiplex PCR that amplified TCR beta CDR3 across 54 Vbeta and 13 Jbeta. MiXCR, run by TCRdb on the immunoSEQ multiplex PCR reads, gives a single entry per CDR3 protein. Among some 100,000 distinct CDR3 sequences listed, approximately 95% were seen once. Germline V CDR1 and CDR2: KGHSH, LQKENI. The CDR3 covers 17 residues. After removal of 0 bases from V and 5 bases from J, the junction contained 8 bases not matched to a gene. Sequencing targeted TCR beta in T cells from blood (CD8+ and CD4+). TEMRA cells were FACS-enriched, while CD8+ and CD4+ T cells were negatively isolated.

The source is a human donor with Susac syndrome. The rearrangement joins TRBV18 to TRBJ2-1; 9 nucleotides line up with TRBD2. Sequencing input: CD8+ T cells from PBMCs. DNA of the CDR3: TGTGCCAGCTCACCACCTGCGACTAGCGGATACCACAATGAGCAGTTCTTC. It codes for CASSPPATSGYHNEQFF.